The 16 T cell receptor beta chains given below trace back to one sample, sequenced in a study of T cells in Graves' hyperthyroidism and ophthalmopathy. TCR beta CDR3 regions were amplified from RNA transcripts. The primer set for the first-round RT-PCR of the TCR CDR3 was HTBI. In TCRdb, the multiplex PCR reads were re-called with MiXCR into one record per CDR3 protein. The sample contains about 98,000 distinct CDR3 sequences, around 40% of which appear only once. Sample: peripheral blood or thyroid tissue (not recorded which). The receptors derive from a woman in her twenties or thirties with Graves' hyperthyroidism.

The J gene is TRBJ1-5, the V gene TRBV7-9, with 9 nucleotides matching TRBD1. Germline CDR1 and CDR2: SEHNR and FQNEAQ (reference sequence). The CDR3 runs 15 residues. Trimming took 3 bases from V and 4 from J; bases not matched to a gene: 4. The CDR3 protein is CASSFGGQGNQPQHF. Written as DNA, the CDR3 is TGTGCCAGCAGCTTTGGTGGACAGGGGAATCAGCCCCAGCATTTT.

This clonotype was recorded at least ten times. V gene TRBV20-1 combines with J gene TRBJ1-6, with 8 positions matching TRBD1. The CDR3 contains 16 residues. The germline V gene encodes CDR1 DFQATT and CDR2 SNEGSKA (reference sequence). J gave up 6 bases and V 3 bases, and 10 bases lay outside the gene matches. The CDR3 sequence is CSARVPGGRFNSPLHF. DNA of the CDR3: TGCAGTGCTAGGGTCCCAGGGGGCCGGTTTAATTCACCCCTCCACTTT.

Of note for this clonotype: The junction shows a germline mismatch at one end, possibly a read error. The genes are TRBV29-1 and TRBJ1-3; D is possibly TRBD1 (5 bases). The length of the CDR3 is 13 residues. The germline V gene has CDR1 SQVTM and CDR2 ANQGSEA. CDR3 DNA sequence: TGCAGTAGTGCAGGGCTCTCTGGAAACACCGTATATTTT. This gives the protein CSSAGLSGNTVYF.

This clonotype has just a few counts. The V and J genes are TRBV30 and TRBJ2-7, with D possibly being TRBD1 or TRBD2 (5 bases each). V dropped 2 bases and J dropped 5 bases, with 16 bases sitting between them. The germline gives CDR1 GTSNPN, CDR2 SVGIG (reference sequence). The length of the CDR3 is 14 residues. CDR3 nucleotide sequence: TGTGCCTGGAGTCCGGGACCCCTATGGGACGAGCAGTACTTC. Translated: CAWSPGPLWDEQYF.

The V call is TRBV7-2, the J call TRBJ1-2; weak D call: TRBD1 (5 bases). Between the trimmed V and J ends, which lost 1 base and 8 bases, there was a span of 14 bases. The germline gives CDR1 SGHTA, CDR2 FQGNSA. The CDR3 sequence is 14 residues long. The CDR3: CASSLDGSGGGYTF. The CDR3 DNA is TGTGCCAGCAGCTTAGATGGTTCCGGGGGGGGCTACACCTTC.

This clonotype was detected many times. The chain recombines TRBV5-1 with TRBJ1-1; D is unclear. V lost 6 bases and J 3 bases, leaving 6 bases between the germline ends. CDR1 SGHRS and CDR2 YFSETQ come from the germline V gene. The CDR3 length is 11 residues. The CDR3 reads CASKGDTEAFF. The CDR3 nucleotides are TGCGCCAGCAAGGGTGACACTGAAGCTTTCTTT.

This clonotype was seen a few times. The J gene is TRBJ1-2, the V gene TRBV18; D is uncertain. This CDR3 contains 15 residues. Germline V gene lookup returns CDR1 KGHSH and CDR2 LQKENI. The ends were cut back, 0 bases at V and 2 bases at J, with 10 bases in the middle. The CDR3 is CASSPPIRNNYGYTF. In DNA form, the CDR3 reads TGTGCCAGCTCACCACCGATCAGAAACAACTATGGCTACACCTTC.

The table lists this clonotype with many counts. The rearrangement uses TRBV15 and TRBJ1-1; D is uncertain. V was clipped by 6 bases and J by 9 bases, with 20 bases between them. Germline V CDR1 and CDR2: LNHNV, YYDKDF (reference sequence). The CDR3 has 14 residues. The CDR3 coding sequence is TGTGCCACCAGATCGCGAGGGCGGGGAGGGCAAGCTTTCTTT. Residues: CATRSRGRGGQAFF.

This clonotype was observed many times. The genes are TRBV6-5 and TRBJ1-6; perhaps TRBD1 as D (5 bases). This CDR3 is built from 14 residues. Germline CDR1 is MNHEY and CDR2 is SVGAGI. The V end lost 7 bases, the J end lost 5 bases, and 12 bases lay between the germline ends. The CDR3: CASIRARDNSPLHF. The CDR3 nucleotides are TGTGCCAGCATCAGGGCCCGCGATAATTCACCCCTCCACTTT.

Worth noting for this clonotype: One end of the junction does not line up with germline, which may come from a read error. This sequence joins TRBV2 and TRBJ1-1, with D perhaps matching TRBD1 (6 bases). Per the germline V gene, CDR1 is SNHLY and CDR2 is FYNNEI. The CDR3 is made up of 16 amino acids. CDR3 protein: CASSSQPPGVNTETFF. CDR3 nucleotides: TGTGCCAGCAGCTCACAACCCCCAGGGGTGAACACTGAAACTTTCTTT.

This clonotype was observed once. This chain connects TRBV20-1 to TRBJ1-3; D call uncertain. Trimming removed 1 base at V and 2 bases at J, with 9 bases between. CDR3 length: 14 residues. Germline V gene data show CDR1 as DFQATT and CDR2 as SNEGSKA (reference sequence). CDR3 bases: TGCAGTGCTAGAGTTTCCGGGGCTGGAAACACCATATATTTT. Translated: CSARVSGAGNTIYF.

In its sample, this clonotype was seen many times. The chain recombines TRBV3-1 with TRBJ1-1; a weak D match, TRBD1 (6 bases). Trimming shortened V by 7 bases and J by 3 bases, and 15 bases separated the two germline ends. CDR1 and CDR2 (germline): LGHDT, YNNKEL (reference sequence). The CDR3 length is 14 residues. The CDR3: CASKETQGHTEAFF. Written as DNA, the CDR3 is TGTGCCAGCAAAGAGACACAGGGTCACACTGAAGCTTTCTTT. Looking up the rest from reference TRBV3-1 and TRBJ1-1 gives the full variable domain: DTAVSQTPKYLVTQMGNDKSIKCEQNLGHDTMYWYKQDSKKFLKIMFSYNNKELIINETVPNRFSPKSPDKAHLNLHINSLELGDSAVYFCASKETQGHTEAFFGQGTRLTVV.

Of note for this clonotype: Possible read error: a much larger clone is one base away. The J gene is TRBJ2-5, the V gene TRBV7-9; tentatively, D is TRBD2 (5 bases). The CDR3 totals 17 residues. Per germline, CDR1 SEHNR and CDR2 FQNEAQ (reference sequence). The germline V and J ends were trimmed by 6 bases and 1 base, with 21 bases remaining between them. In DNA form, the CDR3 reads TGTGCCAGCAGTTTCTTATTTTCCGGAGGACTCCAAGAGACCCAGTACTTC. Translating it yields CASSFLFSGGLQETQYF.

This clonotype turned up a few times. This may stem from a read error, because a much larger clone lies one nucleotide away. J is TRBJ2-7 and V is TRBV5-8; TRBD2 agrees at 10 bases. Germline CDR1 reads SGHTS; CDR2 reads YDEGEE. The CDR3 length is 17 residues. The CDR3 bases are TGTGTCAGCAGCTTGGTGTCGGCTAGCGGGAGTCACAACGAGCAGTACTTC. This encodes CVSSLVSASGSHNEQYF.

The rearrangement links TRBV15 to TRBJ2-7; a possible D gene is TRBD2 (6 bases). V lost 3 bases to trimming and J lost 0 bases, with 12 bases between them. Germline V lookup: CDR1 LNHNV, CDR2 YYDKDF (reference sequence). The CDR3 has 15 amino acids. The CDR3: CATSSPGTVSYEQYF. The DNA of the CDR3 is TGTGCCACCAGCAGTCCGGGGACTGTCTCCTACGAGCAGTACTTC.

The V gene is TRBV10-3, the J gene TRBJ1-4; perhaps TRBD1 as D (6 bases). This CDR3 region has 16 residues. The V end lost 3 bases, the J end lost 2 bases, and 13 bases lay between the germline ends. CDR1 and CDR2 (germline): ENHRY, SYGVKD. In DNA, the CDR3 is TGTGCCATCAGTGATAGGGGGATGAACACTAATGAAAAACTGTTTTTT. Its protein is CAISDRGMNTNEKLFF.